A selection of T cell receptor beta chains follows, all from one sample in a study of sequential checkpoint blockade in melanoma. TCRdb keeps only in-frame clones here, not all; method: immunoSEQ multiplex PCR. The table has around 3,000 clones, about 31% seen once. Here the sequenced sample was tumor tissue (inferred from file names), taken from a patient given nivolumab and ipilimumab in sequence. The source is a human donor with melanoma. Each CDR3 is given with its conserved first and last residue. Each record gives: D gene, clone size, J gene, V gene, CDR3 protein, CDR3 DNA. A D gene is named only where the DNA matches it firmly. Rows may omit the clone size; those that give it use once, few, many or a size class.

. | few | TRBJ2-2 | TRBV7-8 | CASSSGEAGELFF | TGTGCCAGCAGCTCAGGGGAAGCCGGGGAGCTGTTTTTT
TRBD2 | few | TRBJ2-3 | TRBV28 | CASTSDGETSGRADTQYF | TGTGCCAGCACTTCGGATGGCGAGACTAGCGGGAGAGCAGATACGCAGTATTTT
TRBD2 | few | TRBJ2-1 | TRBV6-8 | CASSEPRTSASNEQFF | TGTGCCAGCAGCGAGCCCAGGACTAGCGCCTCCAATGAGCAGTTCTTC
. | few | TRBJ1-4 | TRBV28 | CASSFSTATNEKLFF | TGTGCCAGCAGTTTCTCTACAGCAACTAATGAAAAACTGTTTTTT
. | medium-sized | TRBJ2-2 | TRBV11-3 | CASSFLGNAGELFF | TGTGCCAGCAGCTTTCTCGGGAATGCCGGGGAGCTGTTTTTT
TRBD1 | . | TRBJ1-1 | TRBV11-3 | CASSQGGGYTEAFF | TGTGCCAGCAGTCAGGGGGGAGGGTACACTGAAGCTTTCTTT
TRBD2 | . | TRBJ2-1 | TRBV19 | CASSIGGRYEQFF | TGTGCCAGTAGTATAGGCGGGAGGTATGAGCAGTTCTTC
TRBD1 | few | TRBJ2-4 | TRBV6-8 | CAISRGQGNRGKNIQYF | TGTGCCATCTCCAGGGGACAGGGGAACAGGGGCAAAAACATTCAGTACTTC
. | few | TRBJ2-2 | TRBV5-1 | CASSDPARGIGAGELFF | TGCGCCAGCAGCGACCCGGCGCGGGGAATCGGCGCCGGGGAGCTGTTTTTT
TRBD1 | few | TRBJ2-7 | TRBV6-8 | CASSQTGTGFTYEQYF | TGTGCCAGCAGTCAGACCGGGACAGGATTTACCTACGAGCAGTACTTC
TRBD2 | few | TRBJ2-3 | TRBV9 | CASSEGPGGAGLFTDTQYF | TGTGCCAGCAGTGAAGGGCCGGGCGGAGCGGGACTTTTTACAGATACGCAGTATTTT
. | . | TRBJ2-1 | TRBV18 | CASSPLKSSYNEQFF | TGTGCCAGCTCACCACTTAAGAGCTCCTACAATGAGCAGTTCTTC
TRBD2 | medium-sized | TRBJ2-3 | TRBV10-3 | CAISESVTSGINNPRYF | TGTGCCATCAGTGAGTCAGTCACTAGCGGCATTAATAACCCGCGGTATTTT
. | . | TRBJ1-5 | TRBV30 | CAWGGGGEWDQPQHF | TGTGCCTGGGGTGGAGGGGGGGAATGGGATCAGCCCCAGCATTTT
. | few | TRBJ1-2 | TRBV9 | CASSVTENYGYTF | TGTGCCAGCAGCGTGACAGAGAACTATGGCTACACCTTC
. | few | TRBJ1-2 | TRBV19 | CASSIDGQRYGYTF | TGTGCCAGTAGTATAGATGGTCAGAGATATGGCTACACCTTC
. | few | TRBJ1-2 | TRBV7-4 | CASSSLANYGYTF | TGTGCCAGCAGCTCGCTAGCTAACTATGGCTACACCTTC
. | . | TRBJ2-1 | TRBV7-5 | CASSLVSSGLLFHEQFF | TGTGCCAGCAGCTTAGTTTCGTCGGGACTACTCTTCCATGAGCAGTTCTTC
TRBD2 | large | TRBJ2-7 | TRBV11-3 | CASSINTGTSGRSTFYEQYF | TGTGCCAGCAGCATAAATACCGGGACTAGCGGGAGGTCCACCTTCTACGAGCAGTACTTC
TRBD2 | . | TRBJ2-1 | TRBV9 | CASSPRLARNEQFF | TGTGCCAGCAGCCCCCGACTAGCGAGAAATGAGCAGTTCTTC
TRBD1 | . | TRBJ1-2 | TRBV6-8 | CASSPTGNYGYTF | TGTGCCAGCAGCCCGACAGGGAACTATGGCTACACCTTC
TRBD1 | . | TRBJ2-2 | TRBV7-7 | CASSSGGYTGELFF | TGTGCCAGCAGCTCAGGGGGCTACACCGGGGAGCTGTTTTTT
TRBD1 | medium-sized | TRBJ1-2 | TRBV11-3 | CASSFFRTGREGYTF | TGTGCCAGCAGCTTTTTCCGGACAGGGCGTGAAGGCTACACCTTC
TRBD1 | . | TRBJ1-2 | TRBV15 | CATSRGTGFVDGYTF | TGTGCCACCAGCAGAGGGACAGGGTTTGTAGATGGCTACACCTTC
. | once | TRBJ2-3 | TRBV29-1 | CSVEASFTDTQYF | TGCAGCGTTGAGGCTAGCTTCACAGATACGCAGTATTTT
. | . | TRBJ2-2 | TRBV19 | CASTLLVGGNVPGELFF | TGTGCCAGTACATTATTGGTGGGGGGCAACGTTCCCGGGGAGCTGTTTTTT
TRBD1 | . | TRBJ1-5 | TRBV18 | CASHGTDNQPQHF | TGTGCCAGCCACGGGACAGACAATCAGCCCCAGCATTTT
. | . | TRBJ2-4 | TRBV19 | CASSIARPDGLLAKNIQYF | TGTGCCAGTAGTATAGCCCGGCCCGACGGACTTCTAGCCAAAAACATTCAGTACTTC
TRBD1 | . | TRBJ2-1 | TRBV18 | CASSSGTVIVNEQFF | TGTGCCAGCTCGTCCGGGACAGTCATCGTAAATGAGCAGTTCTTC
TRBD2 | . | TRBJ2-7 | TRBV19 | CASSPGLAGREQYF | TGTGCCAGTAGCCCGGGACTAGCGGGGCGAGAGCAGTACTTC
. | . | TRBJ2-1 | TRBV14 | CASSQGVRTTRYNEQFF | TGTGCCAGCAGCCAAGGGGTACGCACAACCCGATACAATGAGCAGTTCTTC
TRBD1 | . | TRBJ1-2 | TRBV19 | CASSKTGEFYGYTF | TGTGCCAGTAGTAAGACAGGGGAATTCTACGGCTACACCTTC